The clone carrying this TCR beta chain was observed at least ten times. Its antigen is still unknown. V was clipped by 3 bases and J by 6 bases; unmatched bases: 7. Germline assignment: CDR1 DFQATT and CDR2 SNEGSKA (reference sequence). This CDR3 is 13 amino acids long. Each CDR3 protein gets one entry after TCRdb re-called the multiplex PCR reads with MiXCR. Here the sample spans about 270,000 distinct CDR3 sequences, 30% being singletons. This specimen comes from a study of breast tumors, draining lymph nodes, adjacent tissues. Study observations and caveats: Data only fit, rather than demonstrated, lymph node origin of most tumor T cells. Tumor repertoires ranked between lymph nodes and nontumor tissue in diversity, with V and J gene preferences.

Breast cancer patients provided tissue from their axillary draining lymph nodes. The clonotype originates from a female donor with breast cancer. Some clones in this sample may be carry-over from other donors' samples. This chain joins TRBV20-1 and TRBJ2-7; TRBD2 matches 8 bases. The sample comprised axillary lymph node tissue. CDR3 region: CSARMAGGTEQYF. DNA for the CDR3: TGCAGTGCTAGGATGGCGGGAGGAACCGAGCAGTACTTC.